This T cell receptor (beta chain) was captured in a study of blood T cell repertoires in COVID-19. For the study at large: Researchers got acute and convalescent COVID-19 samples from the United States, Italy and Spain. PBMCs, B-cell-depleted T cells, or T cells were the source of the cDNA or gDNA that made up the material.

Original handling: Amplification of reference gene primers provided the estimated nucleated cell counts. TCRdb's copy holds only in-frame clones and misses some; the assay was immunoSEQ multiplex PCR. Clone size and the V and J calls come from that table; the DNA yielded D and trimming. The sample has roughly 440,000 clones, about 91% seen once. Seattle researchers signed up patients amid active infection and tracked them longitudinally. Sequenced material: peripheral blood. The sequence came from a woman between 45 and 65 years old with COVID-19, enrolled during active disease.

CDR3 residues: CASSLSLASNEETQYF. The CDR3 DNA sequence: TGTGCCAGCAGCTTATCCCTCGCTAGCAACGAAGAGACCCAGTACTTC. The chain carries TRBV11-2 and TRBJ2-5; the D gene is possibly TRBD2 (5 bases). Trimming took off 2 bases at V and 3 bases at J, with 16 bases between the two ends. The CDR3 is 16 amino acids. Germline values: CDR1 SGHAT, CDR2 FQNNGV.